This T cell receptor (beta chain) comes out of a study of a mutant IDH1 vaccine in newly diagnosed glioma. Study background: Averaging roughly 40 years of age, treated patients were about 62% male and 37.5% female.

The CDR3 covers 12 residues. Germline-derived CDR1 and CDR2 are SNHLY and FYNNEI. V gave up 3 bases and J gave up 2 bases, with 5 bases separating them. Here immunoSEQ multiplex PCR was the method, and the copy in TCRdb shows in-frame clones only, minus some. The table lists around 100,000 clones, 90% of them singletons. Study results and caveats: Variations in leading peripheral T cell clonotypes appeared to have no connection with pseudoprogression.

The time point denotes: week 11, during vaccination. Topical imiquimod was applied with each vaccine dose, which held 300 ug of mutant IDH1 20-mer peptide. A word on this clone: Its antigen is currently unknown.

The material sequenced was PBMCs, taken from a glioma patient whose treatment included an IDH1 peptide vaccine. The sequence was collected from a woman aged 50 to 65 with glioma. This rearrangement joins TRBV2 to TRBJ2-7; D unresolved. CDR3 protein: CASSEYAYEQYF. CDR3 coding DNA: TGTGCCAGCAGTGAGTACGCCTACGAGCAGTACTTC.